What follows describes a single T cell receptor (beta chain). These data are taken from a study of blood T cell repertoires in COVID-19. Study details: Samples taken during acute and convalescent COVID-19 were collected in the United States, Italy and Spain. T cells, B-cell-depleted T cells, or PBMCs provided the cDNA or gDNA that served as material.

Cohort placement rested on clinical history that participants reported themselves. The table came from immunoSEQ multiplex PCR; TCRdb's copy has only in-frame clones and leaves some out. The sample contains about 140,000 clones, roughly 80% of which appear only once. This CDR3 is 15 amino acids long. V shed 6 bases and J 4 bases; nucleotides not matched to a gene: 6. CDR1 is LGHDT and CDR2 is YNNKEL in the germline V gene (reference sequence). The genes are TRBV3-1 (or the pseudogene TRBV3-2) and TRBJ2-3, with 11 bases matching TRBD2. Material for sequencing was PBMCs or T cells enriched from blood (not recorded which). This TCR came from a woman under 30 who had been exposed to COVID-19. Here the CDR3 reads CASRHGTSGADTQYF. The CDR3 DNA reads TGTGCCAGCAGACACGGGACTAGCGGTGCAGATACGCAGTATTTT.